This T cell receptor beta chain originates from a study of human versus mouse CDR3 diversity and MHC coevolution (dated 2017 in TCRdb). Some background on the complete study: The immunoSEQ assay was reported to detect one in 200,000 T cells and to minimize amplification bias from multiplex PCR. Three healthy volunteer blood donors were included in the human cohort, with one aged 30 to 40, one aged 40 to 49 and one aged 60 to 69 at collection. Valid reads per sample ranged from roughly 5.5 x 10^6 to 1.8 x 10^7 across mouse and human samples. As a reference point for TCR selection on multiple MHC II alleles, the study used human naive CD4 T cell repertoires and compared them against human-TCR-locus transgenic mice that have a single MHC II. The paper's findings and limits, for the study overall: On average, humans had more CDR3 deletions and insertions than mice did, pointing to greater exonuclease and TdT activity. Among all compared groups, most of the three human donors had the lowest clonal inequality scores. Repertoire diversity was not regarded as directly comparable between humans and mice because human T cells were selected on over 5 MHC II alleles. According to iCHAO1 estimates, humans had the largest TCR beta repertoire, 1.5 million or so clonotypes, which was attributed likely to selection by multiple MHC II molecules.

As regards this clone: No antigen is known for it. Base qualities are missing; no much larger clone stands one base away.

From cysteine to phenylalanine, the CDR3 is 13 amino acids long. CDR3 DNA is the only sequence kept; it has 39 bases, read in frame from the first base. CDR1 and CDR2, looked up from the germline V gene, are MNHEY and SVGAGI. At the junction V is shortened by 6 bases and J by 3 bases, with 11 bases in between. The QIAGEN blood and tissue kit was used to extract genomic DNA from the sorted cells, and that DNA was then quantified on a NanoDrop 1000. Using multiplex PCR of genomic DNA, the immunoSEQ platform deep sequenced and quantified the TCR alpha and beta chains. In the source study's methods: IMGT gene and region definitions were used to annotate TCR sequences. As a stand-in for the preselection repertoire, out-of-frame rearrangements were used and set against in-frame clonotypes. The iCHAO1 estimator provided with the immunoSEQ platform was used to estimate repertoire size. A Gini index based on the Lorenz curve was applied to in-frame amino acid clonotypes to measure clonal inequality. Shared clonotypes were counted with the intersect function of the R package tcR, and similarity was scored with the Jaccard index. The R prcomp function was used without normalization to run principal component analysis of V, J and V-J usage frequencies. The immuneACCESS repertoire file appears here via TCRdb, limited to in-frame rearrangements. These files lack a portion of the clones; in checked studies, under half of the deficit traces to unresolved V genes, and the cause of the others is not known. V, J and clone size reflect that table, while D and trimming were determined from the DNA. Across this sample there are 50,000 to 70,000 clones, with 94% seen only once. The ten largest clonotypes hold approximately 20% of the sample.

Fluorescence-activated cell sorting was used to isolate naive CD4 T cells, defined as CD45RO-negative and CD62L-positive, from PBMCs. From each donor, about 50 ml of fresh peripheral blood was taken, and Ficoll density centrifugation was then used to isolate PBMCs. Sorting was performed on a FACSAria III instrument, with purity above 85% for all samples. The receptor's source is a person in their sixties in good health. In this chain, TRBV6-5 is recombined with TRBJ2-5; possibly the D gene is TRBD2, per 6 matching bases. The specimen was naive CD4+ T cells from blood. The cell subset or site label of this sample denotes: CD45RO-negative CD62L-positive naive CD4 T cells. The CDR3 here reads CASSLRGKETQYF. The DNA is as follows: TGTGCCAGCAGCCTACGGGGGAAAGAGACCCAGTACTTC.